This T cell receptor beta chain is from a study of cytomegalovirus exposure and HLA in healthy donors (dated by TCRdb to the late 2010s). With respect to the entire study: An earlier analysis of approximately 600 of the donors reported 250 to 300 Gb of sequence data and some 120 million unique TCR beta sequences from roughly 200 million T cells. The later analysis used no new phenotypic data to find candidate immune exposures, relying instead on TCR beta sequences and their occurrence across donors. Both class I and class II loci were covered by HLA typing, at four-digit resolution. Among roughly 400 genotyped donors of the cohort, an average of roughly 240,000 unique TCR beta nucleotide sequences were sequenced per donor, roughly 18% of them non-productive. The study combined high-throughput TCR immunosequencing, statistical association of individual TCRs with disease status, and machine learning to predict cytomegalovirus infection status. In addition to the first cohort of about 650 subjects, a separate validation cohort of under 150 different subjects was used. The aim of the study was to test whether cataloging public T cell receptors could identify signatures of past pathogen exposure. The genetic ancestry cluster associated with self-reported Caucasian donors included around 76% of the 300 to 450 genotyped donors. The number of typed donors differed by locus: about 620-640 for A, B, C, DRB1 and DQB1; roughly 510 for DQA1; some 610 for DPA1; and some 450 for DPB1. In a later genetic analysis, genome-wide SNP genotypes for about 55% of the roughly 700 donors were used, and that subset was treated as a discovery cohort. The study profiled the T cell repertoires of about 720 subjects by immunosequencing and related them to cytomegalovirus serostatus. Donor age, sex, ethnicity and CMV serostatus were compiled together with the repertoire data. Roughly five DR-DQ haplotypes were handled as single units for association and clustering, since linkage in the cohort was strong. Around 320 gigabases of sequencing data and approximately 84 million unique TCR sequences were included in an early release covering about 700 HLA-typed donors. Every discovery cohort repertoire had been produced on one sequencing platform. In a later analysis, previously published TCR beta repertoires from 500 to 750 donors were re-analyzed and high-resolution HLA genotyping was added so that TCR occurrence patterns could be studied. An earlier analysis of 450 to 750 of the donors used high-throughput TCR beta sequencing to judge whether each TCR beta V gene segment behaved as functional or pseudogenic.

General study outcomes and caveats: In both the original and validation cohorts, the classifier was reported to diagnose cytomegalovirus status with high specificity and sensitivity. According to a later analysis, parvovirus B19, influenza, CMV and Epstein-Barr virus appeared linked to several top co-occurrence clusters. Linkage disequilibrium might explain the correlated functional status among segregating V segments, but an unknown experimental factor could not be ruled out. In vitro tests confirmed that three of the cytomegalovirus-associated TCR beta chains recognize cytomegalovirus antigens. A later analysis found that HLA-associated TCR beta chains were more clonally expanded and had lower generation probabilities than equally common non-associated chains. The cohort was sequenced for TCR beta chains only, and without alpha or paired-chain data the features that could be detected were limited. A later genetic analysis associated a missense DCLRE1C variant with V-gene and J-gene trimming of TCR beta chains, and an independent cohort replicated the association. Most TCR sequences were seen in very few donors, while some public TCRs were found in many individuals. A further reported finding was that TCR beta sequences accurately predicted the HLA-A and HLA-B alleles for most subjects in the first cohort. Because HLA typing was missing for some donors at each locus, association tests included only the typed subset. The sequencing pipeline was judged likely to have produced a cluster of highly shared sequence variants as a technical artifact. Compared with the approximately 720-donor mean, donors in an Asian-associated ancestry cluster had fewer N-insertions in productive TCRs, according to a later genetic analysis. The earlier analysis of approximately 540 of the donors excluded approximately 17 rarely observed V segments, including chromosome 9 orphons, because counts were too low. In the study, approximately 160 TCR beta chains were listed as associated with cytomegalovirus. Strong co-occurrence of HLA alleles, especially DR and DQ, made assigning TCR associations to individual alleles difficult. CMV serostatus was the only immune exposure information available for the cohort. Most CMV-associated TCR beta chains appeared to be HLA-restricted in a later analysis, and the HLA associations seemed to be driven largely by CMV exposure. Presence/absence analyses assumed roughly uniform sequencing depth across donors, an assumption that may not hold. A later analysis associated around 16,000 TCR beta sequences with specific HLA alleles at a false discovery rate of 0.05. Broadly in line with IMGT annotations, most TCR beta V segments showed up in productive rearrangements about 87% or about 30% of the time in an earlier analysis of 450 to 750 of the donors. Because the 87-base-pair reads could not distinguish some IMGT-functional V segments, including TRBV6-2 and TRBV6-3, those segments were excluded. The authors suggested that the approach could potentially be generalized to other disease states and immunological phenotypes. In a later analysis, TCR association rates were found to vary across HLA loci, with the most associated TCRs seen for DRB1 alleles and the fewest for HLA-C alleles.

In regard to this clone: Its binding antigen is unknown. Per-base quality was not reported, and no clone a single base away is much larger than it.

Library generation was performed with the immunoSEQ multiplex PCR assay. For the multiplex PCR, a mixture combining 60 forward primers for TCR Vbeta segments and 13 reverse primers for TCR Jbeta segments was used. Amplification of the CDR3 region of rearranged TCR beta genes was performed with a multiplex PCR assay on genomic DNA. Amplified TCR beta libraries were sequenced as 87-base-pair reads on the Illumina HiSeq System. Regarding the original processing steps: A later analysis counted approximately 76 million unique TCR beta chains across the 550 to 700 repertoires, and roughly 10 million of these chains were shared by at least two donors. Raw reads were error-corrected and collapsed into unique sequences by a nearest-neighbor algorithm in which closely related sequences were merged to remove PCR and sequencing errors. To assign V, D and J gene segments, CDR3 sequences were aligned to IMGT reference sequences. For a sequence to be retained, a match of at least six nucleotides to both a V gene segment and a J gene segment was required. A rearrangement counted as productive if the CDR3 had no stop codons and remained in frame with V and J, and every other rearrangement counted as non-productive. CDR3 was defined by IMGT convention, running from the second conserved V-encoded cysteine to the conserved J-encoded phenylalanine. The earlier analysis of 500 to 750 of the donors excluded any sequence lacking an unambiguous match to a single V gene segment. In an earlier analysis of approximately 560 of the donors, a V segment was called functional when productive rearrangements were above 56.7%, and segregating when the standard deviation between donors exceeded 5%. A statistical classification framework was built for diagnosing cytomegalovirus status from the catalog of TCR beta chain sequences. A later analysis assigned V and J genes by comparing TCR nucleotide sequences with IMGT/GENE-DB human TR gene sequences. Using the TCRdist pipeline, a later analysis assigned CDR3 sequences along with most-parsimonious VDJ recombination scenarios. In a later analysis, each TCR beta chain was defined by its CDR3 amino acid sequence together with its V-gene family, and reads lacking a unique V-gene family were excluded. As a way to deal with suspected cross-contamination and a sequencing artifact, a later analysis dropped under 600 nucleotide sequences that were highly shared and had low generation probability. A later analysis calculated a clonal expansion index for each public chain from normalized within-repertoire ranks of inferred template counts. In a later analysis, generation probabilities were computed using a VDJ recombination model fitted to out-of-frame rearrangements, and the results were checked against IGoR. In a later analysis, TCR-TCR, TCR-HLA and TCR-CMV co-occurrence was scored with hypergeometric tests, and a repertoire-size bias correction was applied to TCR pairs. To estimate false discovery rates, a later analysis permuted the HLA or CMV assignments 20 times. In a later analysis, co-occurring TCRs were grouped with DBSCAN, and TCRdist sequence similarity was added when clustering was performed within HLA-allele-positive subsets. Repertoires with fewer than 30,000 or more than 120,000 public chains, plus five repertoires with anomalous nucleotide sharing, were excluded from co-occurrence clustering. As stored in TCRdb, this immuneACCESS dataset retains in-frame rearrangements with V and J assigned. A fraction of the clones does not appear; measured against another copy, unresolved V genes explain less than half of the discrepancy, and the remainder lacks a known reason. The V and J calls and clone size were taken over from that table, and D and trimming were inferred from the DNA. Here the sample has 130,000 to 150,000 clones; roughly four fifths occur a single time. The ten largest clones add up to under 4.5% of the sample.

The cohort was made up of 666 healthy bone marrow donors. At the time of sampling, every cohort member was nominally healthy, though immune exposures that went unrecorded were likely present. The donor tested CMV seropositive and was one of the 289 seropositive cohort members. Each donor provided a peripheral blood sample, and peripheral blood mononuclear cells were used for TCR beta sequencing. Genomic DNA extraction from the blood cell samples was performed with the Qiagen DNeasy Blood Extraction Kit. From the germline V gene, CDR1 is SGHRS and CDR2 is YFSETQ. The CDR3 starts with the cysteine, ends with the phenylalanine, and has 11 residues. CDR3 DNA only is kept here, 33 bases in frame from base 1. Relative to germline, V is 4 bases shorter and J is 6 bases shorter, with 6 bases between their ends.

The rearranged chain carries TRBV5-1 and TRBJ2-3, with no confident D gene call. Sequencing was done on a sample of PBMCs. The TCR comes from a man between 40 and 49 years old in good health and CMV-seropositive. The CDR3 reads as follows: CASSVRDTQYF. At the DNA level, the sequence is TGCGCCAGCAGCGTGCGGGATACGCAGTATTTT.